A single sample gave rise to the 14 T cell receptor beta chains below, sequenced in a study of blood T cells in healthy people across ages. Then a second PCR, running about 6 to 12 cycles, was carried out with a sample-barcoded 5' primer and a J-beta primer mix. TCRdb reprocessed the 5' RACE reads via MiXCR and lists one record per CDR3 protein. The data hold 1.5 million to 2 million distinct CDR3 sequences, with about 39% observed a single time. The sample comprised blood. These receptors all come from a human donor in good health.

V usage is TRBV20-1 and J usage is TRBJ2-1; 11 bases map to TRBD2. The CDR3 is 17 amino acids. Germline-derived CDR1 and CDR2 are DFQATT and SNEGSKA (reference sequence). J gave up 8 bases and V 0 bases, and 12 bases lay outside the gene matches. The chain's CDR3 is CSARDFRLAGKTDEQFF. CDR3 coding DNA: TGCAGTGCTAGAGATTTCCGACTAGCGGGGAAGACGGATGAGCAGTTCTTC.

This clonotype was detected only a few times. The rearrangement joins TRBV6-5 to TRBJ1-2; 8 nucleotides line up with TRBD1. V was pared by 6 bases and J by 7 bases, with 4 bases of the junction left unmatched. The germline gives CDR1 MNHEY, CDR2 SVGAGI. The CDR3 is 12 amino acids. The CDR3: CASRTGESGYTF. For the CDR3, the DNA is TGTGCCAGCAGGACAGGGGAAAGTGGCTACACCTTC.

This rearrangement joins TRBV6-2 or TRBV6-3 to TRBJ2-1; tentatively, D is TRBD1 (6 bases). The CDR3 sequence is 14 residues long. The V end lost 6 bases, the J end lost 5 bases, and 14 bases lay between the germline ends. Germline V gene sequence: CDR1 MNHEY, CDR2 SVGEGT. The CDR3 coding sequence is TGTGCCAGCAGGTTGGGGGCGGATCACAATGAGCAGTTCTTC. Translation gives CASRLGADHNEQFF.

This chain connects TRBV6-4 to TRBJ2-3; 8 nucleotides match TRBD2. Losses at the gene ends were 2 bases for V and 2 bases for J; bases not matched to a gene: 3. Per the germline V gene, CDR1 is MRHNA and CDR2 is SNTAGT. The CDR3 is 15 residues long. DNA of the CDR3: TGTGCCAGCAGTGACAGCGGGGGCCTCACAGATACGCAGTATTTT. The encoded protein is CASSDSGGLTDTQYF.

Only a few counts were recorded for this clonotype. This chain joins TRBV27 and TRBJ1-1, with a tentative D call TRBD1 (5 bases). V lost 2 bases and J lost 3, with 10 bases in between. Germline-derived CDR1 and CDR2 are MNHEY and SMNVEV (reference sequence). There are 14 residues in the CDR3. This CDR3 reads CASSLGWGDTEAFF. The CDR3 region has the DNA TGTGCCAGCAGTTTAGGATGGGGGGACACTGAAGCTTTCTTT.

About this clonotype itself: An end of the junction does not agree with germline; a read error may underlie this. The chain is built from TRBV3-1 and TRBJ1-2; no clear D gene. Germline lookup yields CDR1 LGHDT and CDR2 YNNKEL (reference sequence). The CDR3 runs 15 residues. For the CDR3, the DNA is TGTGCCAGCAGCCAAAAAACCGACGGGTACTACGGCTACACCTTC. It specifies CASSQKTDGYYGYTF.

This clonotype appeared a few times. The chain has TRBV7-2 and TRBJ2-4; possibly TRBD2 for D (6 bases). The CDR3 contains 16 residues. Germline V CDR1 and CDR2: SGHTA, FQGNSA. V gave up 5 bases and J gave up 0 bases, with 14 bases separating them. The CDR3 DNA is TGTGCCAGCAGCCCGGCCGGGACTCTAGCCAAAAACATTCAGTACTTC. It codes for CASSPAGTLAKNIQYF.

The J gene is TRBJ2-3, the V gene TRBV7-2; D is ambiguous. This CDR3 comprises 15 residues. Germline CDR1 and CDR2: SGHTA and FQGNSA. The germline V and J ends were trimmed by 1 base and 2 bases, with 10 bases remaining between them. CDR3 DNA: TGTGCCAGCAGCTTAGGCGAGATCATCACAGATACGCAGTATTTT. It codes for CASSLGEIITDTQYF.

The chain links TRBV29-1 to TRBJ2-7; TRBD1 agrees at 7 bases. Germline CDR1 is SQVTM and CDR2 is ANQGSEA. The CDR3 runs 12 residues. The V and J ends lost 6 bases and 3 bases, in that order; junction bases with no gene match: 5. The CDR3 bases are TGCAGCGTGACGACAGGGTTCTACGAGCAGTACTTC. It codes for CSVTTGFYEQYF.

V is TRBV4-1 and J is TRBJ2-1; 7 nucleotides agree with TRBD1. Germline V gives CDR1 MGHRA, CDR2 YSYEKL. The CDR3 is 15 residues long. V lost 4 bases, J lost 7 bases, and 10 bases stayed unmatched. The CDR3 protein is CASSPRKDRANEQFF. CDR3 nucleotides: TGCGCCAGCAGCCCCCGGAAAGACAGGGCTAATGAGCAGTTCTTC.

This chain links TRBV4-3 with TRBJ2-5, with D possibly matching TRBD2 (5 bases). The CDR3 totals 16 residues. Germline-derived CDR1 and CDR2 are LGHNA and YSLEER. Trimming took 3 bases from V and 5 from J, leaving 19 bases between them. For the CDR3, the DNA is TGCGCCAGCAGCCACGCCTGGGGTAACCGAGGGGAGACCCAGTACTTC. Residues: CASSHAWGNRGETQYF.

The gene calls are TRBV7-9 and TRBJ1-2; tentative D call: TRBD1 (5 bases). V shed 5 bases and J shed 8 bases, with 30 bases lying between them. The CDR3 extends over 18 amino acids. Germline CDR1 reads SEHNR; CDR2 reads FQNEAQ (reference sequence). CDR3 loop: CASSPNGRGGTAQGGYTF. As DNA, the CDR3 is TGTGCCAGCAGCCCGAACGGGAGAGGCGGGACCGCCCAGGGAGGCTACACCTTC.

The J gene is TRBJ1-2, the V gene TRBV28; a weak D match, TRBD1 (6 bases). V was trimmed by 6 bases and J by 3 bases, leaving 17 bases between them. The CDR3 sequence is 15 residues long. Germline V CDR1 and CDR2: MDHEN, SYDVKM. The DNA for the CDR3 is TGTGCCAGCAGAACTCCGACAGGCGCATACTATGGCTACACCTTC. Amino acids: CASRTPTGAYYGYTF.

About this clonotype: A read error may produce the germline difference seen at one junction end. The V and J genes are TRBV20-1 and TRBJ2-3, with 10 bases aligning to TRBD2. CDR1 and CDR2 (germline): DFQATT, SNEGSKA (reference sequence). The CDR3 contains 15 residues. This CDR3 is CSAATPAGGQDTQYF. In nucleotides, the CDR3 is TGCAGTGCTGCTACACCAGCGGGGGGGCAAGATACACAGTATTTT.